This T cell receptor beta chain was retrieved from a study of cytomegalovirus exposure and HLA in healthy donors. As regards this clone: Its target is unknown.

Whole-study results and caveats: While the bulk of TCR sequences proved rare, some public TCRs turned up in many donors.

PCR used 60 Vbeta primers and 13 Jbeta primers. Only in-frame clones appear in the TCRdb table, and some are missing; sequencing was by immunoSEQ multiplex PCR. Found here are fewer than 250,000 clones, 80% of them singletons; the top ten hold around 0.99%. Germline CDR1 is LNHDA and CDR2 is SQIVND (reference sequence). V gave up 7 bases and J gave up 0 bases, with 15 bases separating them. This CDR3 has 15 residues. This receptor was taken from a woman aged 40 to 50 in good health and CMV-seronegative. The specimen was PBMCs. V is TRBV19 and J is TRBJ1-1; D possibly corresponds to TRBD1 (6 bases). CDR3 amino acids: CASIETGGMNTEAFF. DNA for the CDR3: TGTGCCAGTATTGAGACAGGCGGCATGAACACTGAAGCTTTCTTT.